The 14 T cell receptor beta chains reported below all come from one sample, sequenced in a study of shared clonotypes between healthy human individuals. TCRdb's table, derived via immunoSEQ multiplex PCR, lists solely in-frame clones and lacks some. The data contain over a million clones, about 84% of them singletons. The sequencing input was memory CD4+ T cells from PBMCs. Subset defined: CD45RA-negative fraction. These receptors were taken from a man younger than 35 in good health. Some clones in this sample may be carry-over from other donors' samples.

The chain uses TRBV4-1 and TRBJ2-1; 11 bases agree with TRBD2. V lost 4 bases, J lost 0 bases, and 5 bases stayed unmatched. The CDR3 length is 17 residues. Germline-derived CDR1 and CDR2 are MGHRA and YSYEKL. The CDR3 sequence: CASSPGLADDSYNEQFF. The CDR3 DNA sequence: TGCGCCAGCAGCCCGGGACTAGCGGACGACTCCTACAATGAGCAGTTCTTC.

Notes on this clone: Other DNA sequences of this sample code for an identical CDR3. The chain combines TRBV7-2 with TRBJ2-7; D is possibly TRBD2 (7 bases). The CDR3 has 14 amino acids. V was trimmed by 4 bases and J by 3 bases, leaving 13 bases between them. The germline gives CDR1 SGHTA, CDR2 FQGNSA. CDR3 bases: TGTGCCAGCAGCTCGGGGGGCAGGGGCTACGAGCAGTACTTC. Protein: CASSSGGRGYEQYF. The full variable domain, with the rest looked up from reference TRBV7-2 and TRBJ2-7, is GAGVSQSPSNKVTEKGKDVELRCDPISGHTALYWYRQSLGQGLEFLIYFQGNSAPDKSGLPSDRFSAERTGGSVSTLTIQRTQQEDSAVYLCASSSGGRGYEQYFGPGTRLTVT.

This chain joins TRBV7-3 and TRBJ2-1; 8 bases are a match to TRBD2. This CDR3 region has 16 residues. The germline V gene encodes CDR1 SGHTA and CDR2 FQGTGA. V lost 1 base and J lost 4; bases outside the gene matches: 6. CDR3 bases: TGTGCCAGCAGCTTAAGAAGCGGGAGATTTTACAATGAGCAGTTCTTC. Translating it yields CASSLRSGRFYNEQFF. Full variable domain (remainder filled in from reference TRBV7-3 and TRBJ2-1): GAGVSQTPSNKVTEKGKYVELRCDPISGHTALYWYRQSLGQGPEFLIYFQGTGAADDSGLPNDRFFAVRPEGSVSTLKIQRTERGDSAVYLCASSLRSGRFYNEQFFGPGTRLTVL.

This clone showed up just a few times. The rearrangement joins TRBV5-1 to TRBJ1-1; D gene unclear. Germline V gene lookup returns CDR1 SGHRS and CDR2 YFSETQ. Trimming left V 1 base short and J 7 bases short, with 8 bases between. CDR3 length: 12 amino acids. The CDR3 reads CASSLSGSEAFF. The CDR3 DNA is TGCGCCAGCAGCTTGAGCGGGAGTGAAGCTTTCTTT.

This clone showed up just a few times. This chain joins TRBV29-1 and TRBJ1-1, with 8 bases matching TRBD1. This CDR3 region has 13 residues. In germline, CDR1 is SQVTM, CDR2 ANQGSEA. The V and J ends lost 6 bases and 7 bases, in that order; junction bases with no gene match: 10. The CDR3 nucleotides are TGCAGCGTGACACAGGGGGAAGGAATTGAAGCTTTCTTT. It translates to CSVTQGEGIEAFF.

V is TRBV15 and J is TRBJ2-5, with 11 nucleotides matching TRBD1. J lost 5 bases, V lost 3 bases, and 8 bases had no gene match. CDR1 is LNHNV and CDR2 is YYDKDF in the germline V gene (reference sequence). The CDR3 contains 16 residues. CDR3 coding DNA: TGTGCCACCAGCAGGGCTTGGACAGGGGGCGGTGAGACCCAGTACTTC. It is translated as CATSRAWTGGGETQYF.

This chain links TRBV6-1 with TRBJ1-2; 8 bases are a match to TRBD1. The CDR3 runs to 14 residues. Germline CDR1 reads MNHNS; CDR2 reads SASEGT. V trimming: 1 base; J trimming: 5 bases; junction bases outside the gene matches: 3. The DNA for the CDR3 is TGTGCCAGCAGTGAAGTGGACAGGGTGTATGGCTACACCTTC. Protein: CASSEVDRVYGYTF.

The chain joins TRBV6-5 to TRBJ1-5; 7 bases fit TRBD1. The V gene's germline CDR1 is MNHEY and CDR2 SVGAGI. The CDR3 loop spans 15 amino acids. The trim removed 5 bases at V and 1 base at J, leaving 5 bases unmatched. This CDR3 reads CASSLGTASNQPQHF. DNA for the CDR3: TGTGCCAGCAGTCTCGGGACAGCAAGCAATCAGCCCCAGCATTTT.

The chain is built from TRBV18 and TRBJ1-5; tentatively, D is TRBD1 (6 bases). V was trimmed by 1 base and J by 5 bases, leaving 15 bases between them. The CDR3 spans 16 residues. Germline values: CDR1 KGHSH, CDR2 LQKENI. The CDR3 here is CASSPRGRGTDQPQHF. CDR3 DNA sequence: TGTGCCAGCTCACCACGCGGCAGGGGTACGGATCAGCCCCAGCATTTT.

The chain has TRBV27 and TRBJ2-7, with 9 bases aligning to TRBD1. CDR3 length: 17 residues. CDR1 is MNHEY and CDR2 is SMNVEV in the germline V gene (reference sequence). V lost 8 bases to trimming and J lost 2 bases; unmatched junction nucleotides: 16. The CDR3 is CASSPGSPGQGAYEQYF. CDR3 DNA: TGTGCCAGCTCGCCGGGTTCACCGGGACAGGGAGCCTACGAGCAGTACTTC.

This clone was observed a single time. CDR3 loop: CASSSKGAGETQYF. CDR3 in DNA: TGCGCCAGCAGTTCGAAAGGGGCCGGAGAGACCCAGTACTTC. This chain links TRBV5-1 with TRBJ2-5, with D perhaps matching TRBD1 (5 bases). Trimming stripped 5 bases from V and 4 bases from J, with 15 bases between. CDR3 length: 14 amino acids. Germline V CDR1 and CDR2: SGHRS, YFSETQ.

Worth noting for this clone: With only one base between it and a far larger clone, this is likely a read error. Other DNA sequences in the same sample also yield this CDR3. The chain joins TRBV9 to TRBJ2-1; D is unclear. The length of the CDR3 is 11 residues. V was pared by 3 bases and J by 3 bases, with 1 base between. The germline CDR1 and CDR2 sequences are SGDLS and YYNGEE. The CDR3: CASSGYNEQFF. The CDR3 DNA follows: TGTGCCAGCAGCGGCTACAATGAGCAGTTCTTC.

The chain combines TRBV7-9 with TRBJ2-3; tentatively, D is TRBD1 or TRBD2 (5 bases each). This CDR3 comprises 15 residues. Trimming cost V 4 bases and J 4 bases, with 15 bases left between them. Per the germline V gene, CDR1 is SEHNR and CDR2 is FQNEAQ (reference sequence). The CDR3 DNA is TGTGCCAGCAGCTGGACCGGGGCCCCCCCAGATACGCAGTATTTT. It specifies CASSWTGAPPDTQYF.

This clone has just one count. The chain combines TRBV5-4 with TRBJ2-1; no clear D gene. Trimming removed 0 bases from V and 0 bases from J, with 7 bases in between. CDR3 length: 15 residues. The germline gives CDR1 SGHNT, CDR2 YYREEE (reference sequence). The CDR3 is CASSLGQTSYNEQFF. In DNA, the CDR3 is TGTGCCAGCAGCTTGGGACAAACCTCCTACAATGAGCAGTTCTTC.